A selection of T cell receptor beta chains follows, all from one sample in a study of post-analysis software for immune sequencing data. One entry per CDR3 protein results from TCRdb running MiXCR on the PCR reads. The sample lists roughly 430,000 distinct CDR3 sequences, roughly 40% seen once, with less than 10% in the top ten. The sample was blood. The receptors derive from a girl between 2 and 10 years old with multiple sclerosis. Both conserved end residues are part of each CDR3. D genes are given only for firm matches. The listing skips clone size in some rows; elsewhere it reads once, few, many or a size class.

D gene	clone size	J gene	V gene	CDR3 protein	CDR3 DNA
TRBD1	-	TRBJ2-7	TRBV28	CASSLGQDPRDEQYF	TGTGCCAGCAGTTTGGGACAGGACCCTCGGGACGAGCAGTACTTC
TRBD1	few	TRBJ1-6	TRBV28	CASGRDRGVYNSPLHF	TGTGCCAGCGGCCGGGACAGGGGGGTGTATAATTCACCCCTCCACTTT
TRBD2	few	TRBJ2-3	TRBV20-1	CSARDLAGGIDTQYF	TGCAGTGCTAGAGATCTAGCGGGAGGGATAGATACGCAGTATTTT
-	few	TRBJ2-7	TRBV20-1	CSARLEDTDYEQYF	TGCAGTGCTAGGCTGGAAGACACCGACTACGAGCAGTACTTC
TRBD2	-	TRBJ2-1	TRBV7-2	CASSLGTSGGWDEQFF	TGTGCCAGCAGCTTAGGTACTAGCGGGGGATGGGATGAGCAGTTCTTC
TRBD1	many	TRBJ1-1	TRBV4-3	CASSQDPFGQEVGAFF	TGCGCCAGCAGCCAAGATCCCTTCGGACAGGAAGTCGGTGCTTTCTTT
-	few	TRBJ1-6	TRBV20-1	CSVRGVYNSPLHF	TGCAGTGTTAGAGGAGTTTATAATTCACCCCTCCACTTT
TRBD2	few	TRBJ2-3	TRBV10-3	CAINPSGIGTDTQYF	TGTGCCATCAACCCTAGCGGGATAGGCACAGATACGCAGTATTTT
TRBD2	-	TRBJ2-1	TRBV20-1	CSASKSGTIKRNEQFF	TGCAGTGCTAGTAAGTCCGGGACTATTAAGAGGAATGAGCAGTTCTTC
TRBD1	-	TRBJ2-5	TRBV12-3/TRBV12-4	CASSLGQGSGQETQYF	TGTGCCAGCAGTTTGGGACAGGGGAGCGGTCAAGAGACCCAGTACTTC
TRBD2	-	TRBJ2-3	TRBV5-1	CASSFPSGDTQYF	TGCGCCAGCAGCTTCCCTAGCGGAGATACGCAGTATTTT
-	-	TRBJ2-3	TRBV10-1	CASSEGGADTQYF	TGCGCCAGCAGTGAAGGAGGGGCAGATACGCAGTATTTT
TRBD2	-	TRBJ2-3	TRBV10-3	CAVLAGGTDTQYF	TGTGCCGTTCTAGCGGGAGGAACAGATACGCAGTATTTT
TRBD1	few	TRBJ2-1	TRBV15	CATIRFGTGPQQFF	TGTGCCACCATTCGCTTCGGGACAGGGCCGCAGCAGTTCTTC
TRBD2	few	TRBJ2-5	TRBV27	CASSLGTGGGNEQYF	TGTGCCAGCAGTTTAGGGACGGGAGGAGGCAATGAGCAGTACTTC
-	few	TRBJ1-4	TRBV6-5	CATYGGGGEKLFF	TGTGCCACCTATGGTGGGGGTGGCGAAAAACTGTTTTTT
-	-	TRBJ1-5	TRBV7-8	CASSLTGFNQPQHF	TGTGCCAGCAGCTTAACAGGGTTCAATCAGCCCCAGCATTTT
TRBD1	once	TRBJ1-2	TRBV27	CASGINAGTGTGYTF	TGTGCCAGCGGCATCAACGCGGGGACAGGGACAGGCTACACCTTC
-	few	TRBJ2-7	TRBV20-1	CSARGTAGSGLYEQYF	TGCAGTGCTAGAGGGACGGCAGGGAGTGGTTTGTACGAGCAGTACTTC
-	-	TRBJ2-7	TRBV6-5	CASSPHAYGGTYEQYF	TGTGCCAGCAGTCCTCACGCGTATGGGGGAACCTACGAGCAGTACTTC
-	-	TRBJ1-5	TRBV20-1	CSARDLEGFGQPQHF	TGCAGTGCTAGAGACCTAGAAGGTTTCGGACAGCCCCAGCATTTT
-	-	TRBJ1-4	TRBV12-3/TRBV12-4	CASTRTVKEKLFF	TGTGCCAGCACCCGGACAGTAAAAGAAAAACTGTTTTTT
-	-	TRBJ2-4	TRBV18	CASSPLTGSNLKNIQYF	TGTGCCAGCTCACCCCTAACGGGCTCTAATCTTAAAAACATTCAGTACTTC
-	-	TRBJ2-1	TRBV12-2	CASRLAGRANEQFF	TGTGCAAGTCGCTTAGCCGGGAGGGCAAATGAGCAGTTCTTC
TRBD1	-	TRBJ1-5	TRBV28	CASSAGTGVGQPQHF	TGTGCCAGCAGTGCAGGGACAGGGGTCGGCCAGCCCCAGCATTTT
-	few	TRBJ2-5	TRBV28	CASTSPYQETQYF	TGTGCCAGCACTTCCCCGTACCAAGAGACCCAGTACTTC
TRBD2	-	TRBJ2-1	TRBV29-1	CSVEMLGGYNEQFF	TGCAGCGTTGAGATGCTGGGAGGGTACAATGAGCAGTTCTTC
-	-	TRBJ1-5	TRBV3-1	CASSQHGQPQHF	TGTGCCAGCAGCCAACATGGCCAGCCCCAGCATTTT
-	-	TRBJ2-1	TRBV15	CATSRDLISQSHNEQFF	TGTGCCACCAGCAGAGATTTAATCTCGCAATCTCACAATGAGCAGTTCTTC
-	few	TRBJ2-1	TRBV4-2	CASSQGLGGLSYNEQFF	TGTGCCAGCAGCCAAGGCCTCGGGGGGCTTTCCTACAATGAGCAGTTCTTC
-	-	TRBJ1-1	TRBV21-1	CASSKSNSNTEAFF	TGTGCCAGCAGCAAAAGCAACTCGAACACTGAAGCTTTCTTT
-	-	TRBJ2-2	TRBV4-1	CASSQLRFRELFF	TGCGCCAGCAGCCAATTGCGGTTTCGGGAGCTGTTTTTT
-	-	TRBJ2-5	TRBV20-1	CSAWKGGGGDNEQYF	TGCAGTGCTTGGAAGGGCGGAGGGGGGGACAATGAGCAGTACTTC